This T cell receptor (beta chain) is drawn from a study of shared clonotypes between healthy human individuals. CDR1 and CDR2 (germline): SGHDN, FVKESK. V lost 1 base and J lost 0, with 7 bases in between. The CDR3 totals 15 residues. As for this clone: Its target is unknown.

Study results and limitations: The low donor count limited represented genetic and exposure-history diversity.

Using about 190 ng DNA, 30,000 or so T cell genomes, the sorted-subset replicate PCRs were run. Method: immunoSEQ multiplex PCR; TCRdb's copy keeps in-frame clones and lacks some. In the table there are 700,000 to 950,000 clones, 96% of which are singletons. Naive CD8 cells, CD45RO-negative and positively selected for CCR7, excluded terminally differentiated effector memory CD45RA+ cells. The V and J genes are TRBV14 and TRBJ2-1; no reliable D call. The clonotype comes from a man aged 25 to 40 in good health. Sequenced: naive CD8+ T cells sorted from blood. The CDR3 reads CASSQVLVSYNEQFF. In DNA form, the CDR3 reads TGTGCCAGCAGCCAAGTTCTAGTCTCCTACAATGAGCAGTTCTTC.